The next 11 T cell receptor beta chains were all read from a single sample in a study of blood T cell repertoires in COVID-19. Sequencing used immunoSEQ multiplex PCR; TCRdb keeps in-frame clones, though not all of them. The sample yields about 120,000 clones, over 75% seen once. The source material was peripheral blood. These TCRs come from a man aged 80 or over with acute or convalescent COVID-19.

A few counts support this clone. The V and J genes are TRBV10-3 and TRBJ2-3; the match to TRBD2 covers 8 bases. There are 14 residues in the CDR3. V was clipped by 9 bases and J by 6 bases; unmatched bases: 11. Germline CDR1 ENHRY, CDR2 SYGVKD. The CDR3 sequence is CAMADSAGEDTQYF. The CDR3 bases are TGTGCCATGGCAGACTCAGCGGGGGAGGATACGCAGTATTTT.

The rearrangement links TRBV27 to TRBJ1-1, with TRBD1 matching 8 bases. Germline V gene sequence: CDR1 MNHEY, CDR2 SMNVEV (reference sequence). CDR3 length equals 15 residues. V shed 4 bases, J shed 5 bases, and the junction held 9 bases outside the gene matches. The DNA for the CDR3 is TGTGCCAGCAGTTCCGCAGGGGGCGGTTTTACTGAAGCTTTCTTT. It specifies CASSSAGGGFTEAFF.

V and J are TRBV6-5 and TRBJ2-7, with TRBD1 matching 10 bases. Germline CDR1 MNHEY, CDR2 SVGAGI. The CDR3 contains 16 residues. V shed 2 bases and J 1 base; nucleotides not matched to a gene: 5. The CDR3 region has the DNA TGTGCCAGCAGTTACGGATCGGGACAGGGGTCCTACGAGCAGTACTTC. Translated: CASSYGSGQGSYEQYF.

This clone showed up just a few times. V and J are TRBV18 and TRBJ2-2; TRBD1 is a possible D gene (5 bases). The CDR3 runs 13 residues. CDR1 and CDR2 (germline): KGHSH, LQKENI. With 5 bases removed from V and 7 bases from J, the gap between germline ends came to 11 bases. CDR3 loop: CASSIQGVGELFF. For the CDR3, the DNA is TGTGCCAGCTCAATCCAGGGCGTCGGGGAGCTGTTTTTT. The whole variable domain, filled in from reference TRBV18 and TRBJ2-2, reads NAGVMQNPRHLVRRRGQEARLRCSPMKGHSHVYWYRQLPEEGLKFMVYLQKENIIDESGMPKERFSAEFPKEGPSILRIQQVVRGDSAAYFCASSIQGVGELFFGEGSRLTVL.

V is TRBV10-1 and J is TRBJ2-3, with 13 bases identical to TRBD2. Losses at the gene ends were 8 bases for V and 3 bases for J; bases not matched to a gene: 5. The CDR3 consists of 15 residues. CDR1 is WNHNN, CDR2 SYGVQD, per germline (reference sequence). The CDR3 nucleotides read TGCGCCAGCTCCAGGACTAGCGGGGGAACAGATACGCAGTATTTT. This sequence encodes CASSRTSGGTDTQYF.

V and J are TRBV5-5 and TRBJ1-2, with a tentative D call TRBD1 (5 bases). This CDR3 has 13 amino acids. Trimming left V 0 bases short and J 8 bases short, with 11 bases between. The V gene's germline CDR1 is SGHKS and CDR2 YYEKEE (reference sequence). CDR3 protein: CASSLGQLSGYTF. In nucleotides, the CDR3 is TGTGCCAGCAGCTTGGGACAGTTGAGCGGCTACACCTTC.

The rearrangement links TRBV27 to TRBJ1-2; D is unresolved. CDR3 length: 14 residues. Germline V gene sequence: CDR1 MNHEY, CDR2 SMNVEV (reference sequence). Deletions cut 3 bases from V and 5 bases from J, with 13 bases between. This CDR3 reads CASSFAGSPYGYTF. The CDR3 DNA is TGTGCCAGCAGTTTCGCGGGCAGCCCTTATGGCTACACCTTC.

This sequence joins TRBV7-6 and TRBJ2-2; D perhaps matches TRBD1 (5 bases). The CDR3 contains 16 residues. Trimming took 4 bases from V and 1 from J, leaving 13 bases between them. Germline lookup yields CDR1 SGHVS and CDR2 FNYEAQ. The CDR3 reads CASSSLLGENTGELFF. Here the CDR3 DNA reads TGTGCCAGCAGCTCCCTGCTAGGGGAGAACACCGGGGAGCTGTTTTTT.

The chain employs TRBV9 and TRBJ1-3; D may be TRBD1 (5 bases). This CDR3 has 18 residues. Germline CDR1 reads SGDLS; CDR2 reads YYNGEE. V lost 0 bases and J 0 bases, leaving 16 bases between the germline ends. The CDR3, as DNA: TGTGCCAGCAGCGTAGAACCCAGGGCGGAAATCTCTGGAAACACCATATATTTT. It codes for CASSVEPRAEISGNTIYF.

This clone was observed a few times. This chain joins TRBV2 and TRBJ1-1, with 8 nucleotides matching TRBD1. J was trimmed by 1 base and V by 6 bases; bases with no gene match: 4. The CDR3 runs to 14 residues. From germline, CDR1 is SNHLY and CDR2 FYNNEI. CDR3 coding DNA: TGTGCCAGCAGCCTCGGACAGGGGAACACTGAAGCTTTCTTT. It specifies CASSLGQGNTEAFF.

The chain joins TRBV3-1 (or the pseudogene TRBV3-2) to TRBJ2-5; D gene ambiguous. Germline CDR1 reads LGHDT; CDR2 reads YNNKEL (reference sequence). V gave up 0 bases and J gave up 2 bases, with 7 bases separating them. CDR3 length: 14 residues. Written as DNA, the CDR3 is TGTGCCAGCAGCCAAGATTTCTTTCAAGAGACCCAGTACTTC. Its translation is CASSQDFFQETQYF.